The 27 T cell receptor beta chains given below trace back to one sample, sequenced in a study of Ad26.COV2.S vaccination and SARS-CoV-2 variants. Documented treatment: approximately 18 received Ad26.COV2.S at low or high dose, single or two shots; roughly 5 received placebo; per-sample allocation not given. Collection of samples fell on day 63 after the first vaccine or placebo injection. Clones were read by immunoSEQ multiplex PCR, and TCRdb kept only the in-frame ones, dropping some. The sample carries 400,000 to 450,000 clones, roughly 88% recorded once. The specimen was peripheral blood, collected in a trial of Ad26.COV2.S vaccine versus placebo. Every receptor here comes from a person aged 18 to 59 who received the Ad26.COV2.S COVID-19 vaccine or a placebo.

The chain uses TRBV4-1 and TRBJ1-4, with TRBD1 identical over 7 bases. There are 14 residues in the CDR3. V dropped 3 bases and J dropped 8; count of bases not matched to a gene: 6. From germline, CDR1 is MGHRA and CDR2 YSYEKL. The CDR3 DNA reads as TGCGCCAGCAGCCATAAGATACAGGGGGAAAAACTGTTTTTT. It specifies CASSHKIQGEKLFF.

The chain employs TRBV6-5 and TRBJ2-7, with TRBD2 matching 7 bases. After removal of 6 bases from V and 3 bases from J, the junction contained 11 bases not matched to a gene. The CDR3 has 15 residues. Germline CDR1 reads MNHEY; CDR2 reads SVGAGI. The CDR3 protein is CASRPRLREFYEQYF. The CDR3 DNA sequence: TGTGCCAGCAGGCCCCGCCTGCGGGAGTTCTACGAGCAGTACTTC.

This rearrangement joins TRBV13 to TRBJ2-5, with 10 bases that match TRBD2. Germline V gene lookup returns CDR1 PRHDT and CDR2 FYEKMQ (reference sequence). The V and J ends lost 4 bases and 1 base, in that order; junction bases with no gene match: 6. The CDR3 covers 16 residues. The CDR3 nucleotides read TGTGCCAGCAGCTCGGCGGAGCGGGAGGGCCAAGAGACCCAGTACTTC. Protein product: CASSSAEREGQETQYF.

The J gene is TRBJ1-1, the V gene TRBV5-1, with 8 bases fitting TRBD1. V lost 0 bases and J lost 4; bases outside the gene matches: 8. CDR1 and CDR2 from the germline V gene are SGHRS and YFSETQ. The CDR3 consists of 16 residues. This CDR3 is CASSLGTQGGATEAFF. The CDR3 DNA is TGCGCCAGCAGCTTGGGGACACAGGGGGGCGCCACTGAAGCTTTCTTT.

The chain uses TRBV7-9 and TRBJ1-5; D is uncertain. Germline V gene lookup returns CDR1 SEHNR and CDR2 FQNEAQ (reference sequence). The CDR3 sequence is 14 residues long. Deletions cut 1 base from V and 4 bases from J, with 8 bases between. The DNA for the CDR3 is TGTGCCAGCAGCTTAGGGACGGGTAATCAGCCCCAGCATTTT. It codes for CASSLGTGNQPQHF.

The rearrangement joins TRBV28 to TRBJ2-7, with 7 bases lining up with TRBD2. This CDR3 comprises 15 residues. Germline loops: CDR1 MDHEN, CDR2 SYDVKM. V was pared by 4 bases and J by 0 bases, with 6 bases of the junction left unmatched. CDR3 residues: CASSSFGGSSYEQYF. CDR3 coding DNA: TGTGCCAGCAGTTCGTTCGGCGGGAGCTCCTACGAGCAGTACTTC. Looking up the rest from reference TRBV28 and TRBJ2-7 gives the full variable domain: DVKVTQSSRYLVKRTGEKVFLECVQDMDHENMFWYRQDPGLGLRLIYFSYDVKMKEKGDIPEGYSVSREKKERFSLILESASTNQTSMYLCASSSFGGSSYEQYFGPGTRLTVT.

V gene TRBV24-1 combines with J gene TRBJ2-5, with TRBD2 as a possible D gene (5 bases). Trimming left V 5 bases short and J 5 bases short, with 11 bases between. This CDR3 has 13 residues. Germline V gives CDR1 KGHDR, CDR2 SFDVKD. As DNA, the CDR3 is TGTGCCACCAGTGTTCGGAGGAGCGAGACCCAGTACTTC. Amino acid sequence: CATSVRRSETQYF.

This rearrangement joins TRBV4-2 to TRBJ1-2; D is uncertain. The CDR3 has 14 residues. Deletions cut 0 bases from V and 7 bases from J, with 12 bases between. CDR1 is LGHNA and CDR2 is YNFKEQ in the germline V gene. The CDR3 spells CASSQDLGNLGYTF. The CDR3 DNA reads TGTGCCAGCAGCCAAGATCTCGGAAACCTTGGCTACACCTTC.

The chain is built from TRBV19 and TRBJ2-1; 9 bases match TRBD1. The germline CDR1 and CDR2 sequences are LNHDA and SQIVND (reference sequence). Unmatched junction bases numbered 4, after V lost 6 bases and J lost 4 bases. The CDR3 has 14 residues. The CDR3 DNA reads as TGTGCCAGTAGCCAGGACAGGGGATACAATGAGCAGTTCTTC. Translated, it gives CASSQDRGYNEQFF.

The V gene is TRBV5-1, the J gene TRBJ2-1; no reliable D call. This CDR3 has 13 amino acids. V shed 4 bases and J shed 6 bases, with 11 bases lying between them. Germline CDR1 reads SGHRS; CDR2 reads YFSETQ. The CDR3 here is CASSQQKFNEQFF. The CDR3 nucleotides read TGCGCCAGCAGCCAACAAAAGTTCAATGAGCAGTTCTTC.

This chain joins TRBV13 and TRBJ2-6; the D is unclear. The CDR3 length is 18 residues. Germline V gene sequence: CDR1 PRHDT, CDR2 FYEKMQ (reference sequence). The V end lost 1 base, the J end lost 0 bases, and 13 bases lay between the germline ends. CDR3 loop: CASSLEGRPSSGANVLTF. The CDR3, as DNA: TGTGCCAGCAGCTTAGAGGGCAGGCCCAGCTCTGGGGCCAACGTCCTGACTTTC.

The genes are TRBV7-2 and TRBJ2-5; 8 nucleotides match TRBD2. This CDR3 is 16 amino acids long. Trimming took 5 bases from V and 4 from J; bases not matched to a gene: 12. Germline CDR1 and CDR2: SGHTA and FQGNSA. CDR3 DNA sequence: TGTGCCAGCAGCCTGGTCGGGGGGGGCTCAGTAGAGACCCAGTACTTC. Amino acid sequence: CASSLVGGGSVETQYF. Based on the CDR3 plus reference TRBV7-2 and TRBJ2-5, the full variable domain is GAGVSQSPSNKVTEKGKDVELRCDPISGHTALYWYRQSLGQGLEFLIYFQGNSAPDKSGLPSDRFSAERTGGSVSTLTIQRTQQEDSAVYLCASSLVGGGSVETQYFGPGTRLLVL.

This chain connects TRBV4-3 to TRBJ2-1, with D maybe TRBD2 (5 bases). The germline V gene has CDR1 LGHNA and CDR2 YSLEER. V lost 0 bases, J lost 3 bases, and 9 bases lay in between. The CDR3 contains 15 residues. The CDR3 loop reads CASSQDRDYYNEQFF. DNA for the CDR3: TGCGCCAGCAGCCAAGATAGAGACTACTACAATGAGCAGTTCTTC.

The gene calls are TRBV5-4 and TRBJ2-3; D possibly matches TRBD1 or TRBD2 (5 bases each). The CDR3 has 16 residues. V lost 0 bases and J 5 bases, leaving 16 bases between the germline ends. Looked up from germline, CDR1 is SGHNT and CDR2 is YYREEE (reference sequence). The CDR3 DNA is TGTGCCAGCAGCTTGGCCTTGGGGGTCCTCGGAGATACGCAGTATTTT. Translation: CASSLALGVLGDTQYF.

This rearrangement joins TRBV28 to TRBJ2-7, with D hard to call. CDR3 length: 14 amino acids. V was trimmed by 5 bases and J by 2 bases, leaving 13 bases between them. Germline V lookup: CDR1 MDHEN, CDR2 SYDVKM. The DNA of the CDR3 is TGTGCCAGCAGTATTAGGACGCAGACCTACGAGCAGTACTTC. Residues: CASSIRTQTYEQYF.

In its sample, this clone was seen once. The chain is built from TRBV5-1 and TRBJ2-1; no clear D. Germline CDR1 is SGHRS and CDR2 is YFSETQ. Deletions cut 0 bases from V and 0 bases from J, with 10 bases between. The CDR3 extends over 16 amino acids. Here the CDR3 reads CASSLDGPSSYNEQFF. The CDR3 bases are TGCGCCAGCAGCTTGGATGGACCTAGCTCCTACAATGAGCAGTTCTTC.

The genes are TRBV27 and TRBJ2-3, with TRBD2 identical over 10 bases. Unmatched junction bases numbered 13, after V lost 0 bases and J lost 4 bases. The CDR3 is 19 residues long. Germline assignment: CDR1 MNHEY and CDR2 SMNVEV (reference sequence). The chain's CDR3 is CASSLSLRKLAGAADTQYF. DNA for the CDR3: TGTGCCAGCAGTTTATCTCTCCGAAAGCTAGCGGGAGCGGCAGATACGCAGTATTTT.

The chain recombines TRBV24-1 with TRBJ2-3; 7 nucleotides line up with TRBD1. The CDR3 sequence is 14 residues long. Trimming removed 4 bases from V and 1 base from J; junction bases left unmatched: 1. Germline lookup yields CDR1 KGHDR and CDR2 SFDVKD. Written as DNA, the CDR3 is TGTGCCACCAGTGACGGACAGGGCACAGATACGCAGTATTTT. Translated: CATSDGQGTDTQYF.

This clone was seen a single time. This CDR3 reads CASSELGTGELFF. CDR3 nucleotide sequence: TGTGCCAGCAGTGAACTGGGCACCGGGGAGCTGTTTTTT. The genes are TRBV6-1 and TRBJ2-2; no clear D. V dropped 2 bases and J dropped 4 bases, with 5 bases sitting between them. Germline V CDR1 and CDR2: MNHNS, SASEGT. The CDR3 covers 13 residues.

This clone occurred once. V is TRBV4-2 and J is TRBJ2-7, with 10 bases matching TRBD1. CDR3 length: 16 amino acids. Germline lookup yields CDR1 LGHNA and CDR2 YNFKEQ. With 3 bases clipped from V and 3 bases from J, the junction kept 8 bases outside the gene matches. CDR3 DNA: TGTGCCAGCAGCCAGACGCCGGGACAGGGGATCTACGAGCAGTACTTC. Encoded protein: CASSQTPGQGIYEQYF.

V is TRBV18 and J is TRBJ2-3; D may be TRBD1 or TRBD2 (5 bases each). CDR1 is KGHSH and CDR2 is LQKENI in the germline V gene. V lost 0 bases to trimming and J lost 2 bases, with 12 bases between them. CDR3 length: 16 residues. As DNA, the CDR3 is TGTGCCAGCTCACCACCGGTCGGGACCGTCACAGATACGCAGTATTTT. It encodes CASSPPVGTVTDTQYF.

The gene calls are TRBV27 and TRBJ2-5; D is unclear. This CDR3 has 11 residues. The germline CDR1 and CDR2 sequences are MNHEY and SMNVEV (reference sequence). V lost 7 bases and J 4 bases, leaving 7 bases between the germline ends. In DNA form, the CDR3 reads TGTGCCAGCACCGCCGGAGAGACCCAGTACTTC. Translating gives CASTAGETQYF.

The chain employs TRBV6-5 and TRBJ2-2; the D is unclear. Germline lookup yields CDR1 MNHEY and CDR2 SVGAGI. V shed 2 bases and J shed 0 bases, with 7 bases lying between them. The CDR3 spans 15 residues. The CDR3 sequence: CASSYQPANTGELFF. The CDR3 DNA reads TGTGCCAGCAGTTACCAACCAGCGAACACCGGGGAGCTGTTTTTT.

The chain carries TRBV7-2 and TRBJ1-2, with D unresolved. V shed 1 base and J shed 2 bases, with 11 bases lying between them. CDR3 length: 15 amino acids. Per the germline V gene, CDR1 is SGHTA and CDR2 is FQGNSA. This chain's CDR3 is CASSLELGRNYGYTF. CDR3 sequence (DNA): TGTGCCAGCAGCTTAGAGTTAGGCAGAAACTATGGCTACACCTTC.

This chain connects TRBV4-1 to TRBJ2-1; 11 nucleotides agree with TRBD2. The V segment lost 8 bases and the J segment 1 base; nucleotides outside the gene matches: 10. Germline lookup yields CDR1 MGHRA and CDR2 YSYEKL. The CDR3 is 17 residues long. The CDR3 nucleotides are TGCGCCAGCTCCCACCGGACTAGCGGGCTGTCCTACAATGAGCAGTTCTTC. This gives the protein CASSHRTSGLSYNEQFF.

The chain links TRBV27 to TRBJ2-7, with TRBD2 matching 7 bases. This CDR3 spans 12 amino acids. Trimming at V came to 5 bases and at J to 9 bases, leaving 7 bases not matched to a gene. The germline V gene encodes CDR1 MNHEY and CDR2 SMNVEV (reference sequence). For the CDR3, the DNA is TGTGCCAGCAGTGCCCCGGGGGGTGTGCAGTACTTC. Amino acid sequence: CASSAPGGVQYF.

This chain joins TRBV7-9 and TRBJ2-2; D might be TRBD1 or TRBD2, each matching 5 bases. Germline assignment: CDR1 SEHNR and CDR2 FQNEAQ (reference sequence). There are 16 residues in the CDR3. Trimming removed 2 bases from V and 0 bases from J, with 10 bases in between. In nucleotides, the CDR3 is TGTGCCAGCAGCTTAAACCGGGACCCGAACACCGGGGAGCTGTTTTTT. Its translation is CASSLNRDPNTGELFF.